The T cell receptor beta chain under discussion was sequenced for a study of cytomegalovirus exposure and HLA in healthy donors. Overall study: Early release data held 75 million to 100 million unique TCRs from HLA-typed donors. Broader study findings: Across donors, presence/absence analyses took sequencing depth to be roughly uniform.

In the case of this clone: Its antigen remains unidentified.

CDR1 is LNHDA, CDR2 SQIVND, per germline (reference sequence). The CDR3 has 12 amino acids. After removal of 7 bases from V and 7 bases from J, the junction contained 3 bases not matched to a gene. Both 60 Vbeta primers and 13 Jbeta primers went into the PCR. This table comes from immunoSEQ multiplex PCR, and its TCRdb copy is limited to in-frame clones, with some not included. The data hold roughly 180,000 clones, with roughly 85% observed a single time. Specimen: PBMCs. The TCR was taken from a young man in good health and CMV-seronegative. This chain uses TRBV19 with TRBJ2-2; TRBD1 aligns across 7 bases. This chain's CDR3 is CASKQGVGELFF. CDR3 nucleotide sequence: TGTGCCAGTAAGCAGGGGGTCGGGGAGCTGTTTTTT.